The 10 T cell receptor beta chains reported below all come from one sample, sequenced in a study of memory CD4+ T cells and cytomegalovirus serostatus. Single viable CD3+CD4+CD8-CD45RO+ cells were sorted as the memory CD4+ T cells. Generated by immunoSEQ multiplex PCR, the TCRdb table keeps only in-frame clones and is missing some. The sample has around 44,000 clones, less than 80% seen once; the top ten hold roughly 6.7%. Sequences were obtained from memory CD4+ T cells from blood. These receptor sequences come from an adult in good health and CMV-seronegative.

J is TRBJ2-3 and V is TRBV15; 9 bases align to TRBD1. The junction had 7 bases not matched to a gene; V was cut back by 3 bases and J by 6 bases. Germline assignment: CDR1 LNHNV and CDR2 YYDKDF (reference sequence). The length of the CDR3 is 15 residues. CDR3 loop: CATSREQGAGDTQYF. CDR3 nucleotide sequence: TGTGCCACCAGCAGGGAACAGGGGGCAGGTGATACGCAGTATTTT.

The genes are TRBV28 and TRBJ2-7; tentatively, D is TRBD1 (6 bases). The length of the CDR3 is 14 residues. V was trimmed by 6 bases and J by 6 bases, leaving 18 bases between them. Germline-derived CDR1 and CDR2 are MDHEN and SYDVKM. The CDR3 region has the DNA TGTGCCAGCAGCAAATACACAGGGTTGGGCGAGCAGTACTTC. Translated, it gives CASSKYTGLGEQYF. The variable domain in full, completed from reference TRBV28 and TRBJ2-7, reads DVKVTQSSRYLVKRTGEKVFLECVQDMDHENMFWYRQDPGLGLRLIYFSYDVKMKEKGDIPEGYSVSREKKERFSLILESASTNQTSMYLCASSKYTGLGEQYFGPGTRLTVT.

In the case of this clone: Different DNA sequences within this sample yield the same CDR3. The J gene is TRBJ2-3, the V gene TRBV2, with D hard to call. Trimming shortened V by 4 bases and J by 3 bases, and 5 bases separated the two germline ends. The CDR3 runs to 12 residues. CDR1 is SNHLY, CDR2 FYNNEI, per germline. The CDR3 sequence is CASSVETDTQYF. CDR3 nucleotides: TGTGCCAGCAGTGTAGAGACAGATACGCAGTATTTT.

This clone was observed a few times. This chain uses TRBV27 with TRBJ1-5; a possible D gene is TRBD1 (6 bases). Germline CDR1 is MNHEY and CDR2 is SMNVEV (reference sequence). Trimming stripped 5 bases from V and 5 bases from J, with 22 bases between. This CDR3 is built from 17 residues. DNA for the CDR3: TGTGCCAGCAGTCCAGAGGACCGAATAGGGGGAGATCAGCCCCAGCATTTT. As protein: CASSPEDRIGGDQPQHF.

This chain connects TRBV19 to TRBJ1-3, with D maybe TRBD1 (6 bases). The CDR3 runs 16 residues. Per the germline V gene, CDR1 is LNHDA and CDR2 is SQIVND (reference sequence). V was trimmed by 8 bases and J by 2 bases, leaving 19 bases between them. The CDR3 region has the DNA TGTGCCAGTTCCCTCCTGATACAGGGACCTGGAAACACCATATATTTT. The encoded protein is CASSLLIQGPGNTIYF. Full variable domain (missing parts from reference TRBV19 and TRBJ1-3): DGGITQSPKYLFRKEGQNVTLSCEQNLNHDAMYWYRQDPGQGLRLIYYSQIVNDFQKGDIAEGYSVSREKKESFPLTVTSAQKNPTAFYLCASSLLIQGPGNTIYFGEGSWLTVV.

This clone has just one count. The chain is built from TRBV5-1 and TRBJ1-4, with D perhaps matching TRBD1 (6 bases). Per the germline V gene, CDR1 is SGHRS and CDR2 is YFSETQ. This CDR3 contains 16 residues. V dropped 0 bases and J dropped 7 bases, with 16 bases sitting between them. The CDR3 sequence is CASSLGPQGGGEKLFF. For the CDR3, the DNA is TGCGCCAGCAGCTTGGGACCACAGGGAGGGGGTGAAAAACTGTTTTTT.

The CDR3 loop reads CASSGGGGASVKYLQFF. Written as DNA, the CDR3 is TGTGCCAGCAGTGGGGGTGGGGGGGCTAGCGTCAAGTATCTGCAGTTCTTC. The gene calls are TRBV6-1 and TRBJ2-1, with D perhaps matching TRBD2 (7 bases). The V and J ends lost 4 bases and 12 bases respectively, with 28 bases between them. Germline V gene lookup returns CDR1 MNHNS and CDR2 SASEGT. The CDR3 spans 17 residues.

The chain uses TRBV10-3 and TRBJ1-1; D is unresolved. V lost 2 bases, J lost 4 bases, and 11 bases lay in between. Germline loops: CDR1 ENHRY, CDR2 SYGVKD. The CDR3 totals 14 residues. CDR3 in amino acids: CAISEVRGSTEAFF. The CDR3 nucleotides read TGTGCCATCAGTGAGGTCCGCGGGAGCACTGAAGCTTTCTTT.

As to this clone: Other nucleotide sequences in the sample specify the same CDR3. The chain joins TRBV4-3 to TRBJ2-2; unclear D gene. This CDR3 is 13 amino acids long. Germline lookup yields CDR1 LGHNA and CDR2 YSLEER. Trimming left V 0 bases short and J 6 bases short, with 5 bases between. Written as DNA, the CDR3 is TGCGCCAGCAGCCAAGATATCTCCGGGGAGCTGTTTTTT. This sequence encodes CASSQDISGELFF.

This clone was observed many times. This chain joins TRBV7-9 and TRBJ1-2; D possibly corresponds to TRBD1 (6 bases). This CDR3 spans 13 amino acids. Germline CDR1 is SEHNR and CDR2 is FQNEAQ (reference sequence). The V gene lost 5 bases and the J gene lost 4 bases, with 11 bases spanning the gap. The CDR3 sequence is CASSDRTVYGYTF. CDR3 DNA: TGTGCCAGCAGCGATAGGACAGTCTATGGCTACACCTTC.